This paragraph covers one T cell receptor beta chain sequence. This entry belongs to a study of Graves' ophthalmopathy and Graves' hyperthyroidism. Hyperthyroidism patients were newly diagnosed, ill under 2 months, and aged 18 to 65 years. Researchers turned away patients with other autoimmune diseases, uncontrolled infections, pregnancy or lactation. Patients were diagnosed from clinical symptoms, serum thyroxine, TRAb, thyroid ultrasound and orbital computed tomography. Germline V gene data show CDR1 as SGHTA and CDR2 as FQGNSA. V was clipped by 6 bases and J by 13 bases; unmatched bases: 11. CDR3 size: 15 residues. Beta-chain TCR CDR3 regions were amplified from RNA transcripts. RT-PCR with HTBI primers came first, then second-round multiplex PCR. TCRdb reprocessed the multiplex PCR reads via MiXCR and lists one record per CDR3 protein. The data contain over a million distinct CDR3 sequences, about two fifths of them singletons.

The specimen sequenced was peripheral blood or thyroid tissue (not recorded which). The clonotype was recovered from an adult man with Graves' hyperthyroidism. J is TRBJ1-6 and V is TRBV7-2, with 11 bases matching TRBD1. The CDR3, as DNA: TGTGCCAGCAGTAACGGACAGGGGGCTCTGGGGCCCCTCCACTTT. This translates into CASSNGQGALGPLHF.